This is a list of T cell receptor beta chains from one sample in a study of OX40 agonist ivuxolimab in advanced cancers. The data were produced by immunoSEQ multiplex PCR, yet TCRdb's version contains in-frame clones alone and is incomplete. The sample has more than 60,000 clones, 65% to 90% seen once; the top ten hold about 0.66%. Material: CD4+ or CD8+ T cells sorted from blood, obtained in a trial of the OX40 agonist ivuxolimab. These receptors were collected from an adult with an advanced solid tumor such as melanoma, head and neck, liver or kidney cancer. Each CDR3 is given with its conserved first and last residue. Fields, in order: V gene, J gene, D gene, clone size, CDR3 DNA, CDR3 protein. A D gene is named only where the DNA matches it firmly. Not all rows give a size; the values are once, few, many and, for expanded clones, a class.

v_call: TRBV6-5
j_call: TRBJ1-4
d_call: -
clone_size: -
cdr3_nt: TGTGCCAGCAGTGAACGAAGTTTATCTGAAAAACTGTTTTTT
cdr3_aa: CASSERSLSEKLFF

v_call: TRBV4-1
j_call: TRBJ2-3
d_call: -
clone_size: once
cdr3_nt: TGCGCCAGCAGCCAGGTGGGAGGTGGGCTCGGAGATACGCAGTATTTT
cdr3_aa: CASSQVGGGLGDTQYF

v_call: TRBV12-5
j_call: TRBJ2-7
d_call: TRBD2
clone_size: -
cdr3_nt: TGTGCTAGTGGTTCCCCCTCTAGCGGAATCTACGAGCAGTACTTC
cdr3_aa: CASGSPSSGIYEQYF

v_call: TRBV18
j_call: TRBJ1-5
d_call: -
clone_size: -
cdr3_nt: TGTGCCAGCTCACCACAGGGCTCTAGCAATCAGCCCCAGCATTTT
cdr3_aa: CASSPQGSSNQPQHF

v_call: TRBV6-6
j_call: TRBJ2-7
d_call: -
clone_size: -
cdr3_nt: TGTGCCAGCACCAAAACACAGGGCCCTTACGAGCAGTACTTC
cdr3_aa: CASTKTQGPYEQYF

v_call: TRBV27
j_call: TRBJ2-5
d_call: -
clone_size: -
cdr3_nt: TGTGCCAGCAGTTCCCGGGGTCGGGAGACCCAGTACTTC
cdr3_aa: CASSSRGRETQYF

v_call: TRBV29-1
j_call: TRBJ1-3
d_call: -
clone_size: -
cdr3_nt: TGCAGCGTTCGTAGAGTAAACTCTGGAAACACCATATATTTT
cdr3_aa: CSVRRVNSGNTIYF

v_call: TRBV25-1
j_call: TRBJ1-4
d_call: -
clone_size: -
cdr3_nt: TGTGCCAGCAGTGAAACAGAAGGAAAACTGTTTTTT
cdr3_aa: CASSETEGKLFF

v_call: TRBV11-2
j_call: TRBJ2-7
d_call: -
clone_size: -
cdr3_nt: TGTGCCAGCAGCTTAGGGCAGAACTACGAGCAGTACTTC
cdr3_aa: CASSLGQNYEQYF

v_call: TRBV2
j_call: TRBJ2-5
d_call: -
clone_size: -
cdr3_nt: TGTGCCAGCAGTGAAGGGGGCCAGGGAGGAGAGACCCAGTACTTC
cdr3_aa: CASSEGGQGGETQYF